This is a list of T cell receptor beta chains from one sample in a study of blood T cell repertoires in COVID-19. Libraries were prepared by immunoSEQ multiplex PCR; TCRdb keeps only in-frame clonotypes and omits some of them. The repertoire has around 380,000 clones, more than 75% of them found once; the top ten carry under 1.5%. What was sequenced was PBMCs or T cells enriched from blood (not recorded which). Receptors were obtained from a man aged 25 to 45 who had recovered from COVID-19. The CDR3 runs from the conserved cysteine through the conserved F or W. A D gene is named only where the DNA matches it firmly. The size field is filled for only some rows; it gives once, few, many or a size class.

D gene	V gene	clone size	J gene	CDR3 protein	CDR3 DNA
-	TRBV6-5	-	TRBJ2-5	CASSRGLAGQETQYF	TGTGCCAGCAGTAGGGGTCTCGCGGGGCAAGAGACCCAGTACTTC
TRBD1	TRBV6-5	-	TRBJ2-3	CASSYSTGGWTDTQYF	TGTGCCAGCAGTTACTCGACAGGGGGCTGGACAGATACGCAGTATTTT
TRBD1	TRBV23-1	-	TRBJ2-3	CASSQVPGQGASQVPSHGDTQYF	TGCGCCAGCAGTCAAGTCCCGGGACAGGGGGCTAGCCAAGTCCCGTCGCACGGAGATACGCAGTATTTT
-	TRBV9	-	TRBJ1-3	CASIPDDRISGNTIYF	TGTGCCAGCATCCCTGATGACAGGATCTCTGGAAACACCATATATTTT
-	TRBV5-1	-	TRBJ1-1	CASSLERSGTEAFF	TGCGCCAGCAGCTTGGAACGGTCTGGCACTGAAGCTTTCTTT
TRBD2	TRBV10-3	-	TRBJ2-3	CAITSGGADTQYF	TGTGCCATCACTAGCGGGGGGGCAGATACGCAGTATTTT
-	TRBV7-8	-	TRBJ1-2	CASSLSTGANYGYTF	TGTGCCAGCAGCTTATCGACGGGGGCTAACTATGGCTACACCTTC
TRBD1	TRBV9	-	TRBJ1-6	CASSRTGGRSPLHF	TGTGCCAGCAGCCGGACAGGGGGACGTTCACCCCTCCACTTT
-	TRBV28	-	TRBJ1-3	CASSNSGSGNTIYF	TGTGCCAGCAGTAACTCGGGATCTGGAAACACCATATATTTT
-	TRBV12-3/TRBV12-4	-	TRBJ2-5	CASSHSLETQYF	TGTGCCAGCAGCCATTCACTAGAGACCCAGTACTTC
-	TRBV4-2	-	TRBJ2-3	CASSQDWVLAFTDTQYF	TGTGCCAGCAGCCAAGATTGGGTGCTAGCGTTCACAGATACGCAGTATTTT
TRBD1	TRBV5-4	-	TRBJ2-5	CASSLWTGEETQYF	TGTGCCAGCAGCTTGTGGACAGGGGAAGAGACCCAGTACTTC
-	TRBV29-1	-	TRBJ1-1	CSARGGGTEAFF	TGCAGCGCAAGGGGGGGAGGAACTGAAGCTTTCTTT
-	TRBV3-1/TRBV3-2	-	TRBJ1-6	CASSRSDSSYNSPLHF	TGTGCCAGCAGCCGCTCGGACAGCTCCTATAATTCACCCCTCCACTTT
-	TRBV12-5	-	TRBJ1-5	CASGQGLGQPQHF	TGTGCTAGTGGTCAGGGTTTAGGTCAGCCCCAGCATTTT
-	TRBV27	few	TRBJ1-1	CASSFRRGPLETEAFF	TGTGCCAGCAGTTTTAGGCGGGGGCCTCTAGAGACTGAAGCTTTCTTT
TRBD1	TRBV12-3/TRBV12-4	-	TRBJ1-4	CASRGGAVEKLFF	TGTGCCAGCAGAGGGGGCGCGGTTGAAAAACTGTTTTTT
-	TRBV18	-	TRBJ1-1	CASSRQGSMNTEAFF	TGTGCCAGCTCAAGGCAGGGGAGTATGAACACTGAAGCTTTCTTT
-	TRBV6-4	few	TRBJ1-6	CASSEVEGGSPLHF	TGTGCCAGCAGTGAAGTCGAGGGAGGATCACCCCTCCACTTT
-	TRBV4-1	-	TRBJ2-5	CASSQEVQGGLGTQYF	TGCGCCAGCAGCCAAGAGGTCCAGGGTGGGCTAGGGACCCAGTACTTC
TRBD1	TRBV5-1	-	TRBJ1-1	CASSSSTGDTRNTEAFF	TGCGCCAGCAGCTCTTCGACAGGGGATACTAGGAACACTGAAGCTTTCTTT
-	TRBV9	-	TRBJ2-1	CASGGLGGETRQFF	TGTGCCAGCGGAGGTCTTGGTGGTGAAACAAGGCAGTTCTTC